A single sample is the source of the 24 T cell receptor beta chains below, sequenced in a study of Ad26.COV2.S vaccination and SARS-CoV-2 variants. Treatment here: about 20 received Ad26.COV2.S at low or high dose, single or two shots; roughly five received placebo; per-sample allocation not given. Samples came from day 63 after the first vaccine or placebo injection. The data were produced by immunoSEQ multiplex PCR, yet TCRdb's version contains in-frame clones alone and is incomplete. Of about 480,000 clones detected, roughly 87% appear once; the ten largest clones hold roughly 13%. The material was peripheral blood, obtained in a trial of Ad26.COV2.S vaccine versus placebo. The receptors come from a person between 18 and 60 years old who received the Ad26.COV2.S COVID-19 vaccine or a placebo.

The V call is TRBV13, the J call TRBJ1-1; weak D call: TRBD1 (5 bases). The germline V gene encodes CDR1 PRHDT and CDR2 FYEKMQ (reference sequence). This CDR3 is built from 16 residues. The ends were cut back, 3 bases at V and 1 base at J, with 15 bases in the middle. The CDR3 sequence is CASSLGRGVGNTEAFF. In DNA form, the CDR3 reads TGTGCCAGCAGCTTGGGCCGGGGGGTGGGGAACACTGAAGCTTTCTTT.

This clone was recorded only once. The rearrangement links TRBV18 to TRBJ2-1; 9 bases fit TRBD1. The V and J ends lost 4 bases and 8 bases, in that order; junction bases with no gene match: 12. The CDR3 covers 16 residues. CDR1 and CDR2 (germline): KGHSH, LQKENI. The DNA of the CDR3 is TGTGCCAGCTCACTGAGATACAGGGGGCGCATAGATGAGCAGTTCTTC. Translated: CASSLRYRGRIDEQFF.

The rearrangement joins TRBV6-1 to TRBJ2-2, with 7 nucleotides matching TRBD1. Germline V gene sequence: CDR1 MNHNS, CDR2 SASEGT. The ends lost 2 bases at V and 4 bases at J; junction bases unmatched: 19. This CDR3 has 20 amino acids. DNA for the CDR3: TGTGCCAGCAGTGAATTCCCCTCGTCCGGACAGGCCCTCGGCACCGGGGAGCTGTTTTTT. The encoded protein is CASSEFPSSGQALGTGELFF.

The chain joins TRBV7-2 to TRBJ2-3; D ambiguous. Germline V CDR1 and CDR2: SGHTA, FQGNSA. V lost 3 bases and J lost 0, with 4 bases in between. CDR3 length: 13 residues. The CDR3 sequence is CASSLMSTDTQYF. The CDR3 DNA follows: TGTGCCAGCAGCTTGATGAGCACAGATACGCAGTATTTT.

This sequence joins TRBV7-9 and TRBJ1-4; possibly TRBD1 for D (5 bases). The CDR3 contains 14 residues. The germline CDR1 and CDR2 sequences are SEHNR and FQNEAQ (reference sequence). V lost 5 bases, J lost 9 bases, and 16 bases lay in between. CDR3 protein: CASSLGTTGKKLFF. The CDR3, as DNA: TGTGCCAGCAGCCTCGGGACGACCGGAAAAAAACTGTTTTTT. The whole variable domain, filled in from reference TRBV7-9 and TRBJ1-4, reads DTGVSQNPRHKITKRGQNVTFRCDPISEHNRLYWYRQTLGQGPEFLTYFQNEAQLEKSRLLSDRFSAERPKGSFSTLEIQRTEQGDSAMYLCASSLGTTGKKLFFGSGTQLSVL.

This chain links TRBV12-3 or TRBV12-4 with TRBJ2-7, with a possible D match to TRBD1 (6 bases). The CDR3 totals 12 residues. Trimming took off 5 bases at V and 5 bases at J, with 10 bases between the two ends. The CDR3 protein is CASSKQGHEQYF. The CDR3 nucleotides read TGTGCCAGCAGTAAACAGGGTCACGAGCAGTACTTC.

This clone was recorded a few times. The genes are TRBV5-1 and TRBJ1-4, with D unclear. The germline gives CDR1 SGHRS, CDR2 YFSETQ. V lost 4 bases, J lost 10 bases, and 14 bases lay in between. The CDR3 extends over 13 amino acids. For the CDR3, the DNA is TGCGCCAGCAGCCCCGGAGGAGAGGGAAAACTGTTTTTT. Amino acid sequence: CASSPGGEGKLFF. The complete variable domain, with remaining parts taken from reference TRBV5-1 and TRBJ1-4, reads KAGVTQTPRYLIKTRGQQVTLSCSPISGHRSVSWYQQTPGQGLQFLFEYFSETQRNKGNFPGRFSGRQFSNSRSEMNVSTLELGDSALYLCASSPGGEGKLFFGSGTQLSVL.

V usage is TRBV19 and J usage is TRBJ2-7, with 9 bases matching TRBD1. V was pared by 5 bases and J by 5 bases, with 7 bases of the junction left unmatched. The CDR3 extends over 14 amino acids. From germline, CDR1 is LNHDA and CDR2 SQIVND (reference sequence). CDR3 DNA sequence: TGTGCCAGTAGTTTATACAGGGGGCCGAACGAGCAGTACTTC. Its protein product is CASSLYRGPNEQYF.

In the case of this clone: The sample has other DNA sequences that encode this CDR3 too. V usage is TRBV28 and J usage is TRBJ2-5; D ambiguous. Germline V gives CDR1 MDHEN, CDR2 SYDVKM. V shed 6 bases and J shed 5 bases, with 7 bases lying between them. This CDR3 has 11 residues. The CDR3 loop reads CASSLRETQYF. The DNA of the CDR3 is TGTGCCAGCAGCCTGAGGGAGACCCAGTACTTC.

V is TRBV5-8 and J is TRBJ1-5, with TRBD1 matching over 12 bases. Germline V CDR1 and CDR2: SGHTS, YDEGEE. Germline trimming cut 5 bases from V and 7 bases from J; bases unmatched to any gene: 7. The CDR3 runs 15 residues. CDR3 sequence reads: CASRPGTGGWQPQHF. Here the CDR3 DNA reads TGTGCCAGCAGACCCGGGACAGGGGGCTGGCAGCCCCAGCATTTT.

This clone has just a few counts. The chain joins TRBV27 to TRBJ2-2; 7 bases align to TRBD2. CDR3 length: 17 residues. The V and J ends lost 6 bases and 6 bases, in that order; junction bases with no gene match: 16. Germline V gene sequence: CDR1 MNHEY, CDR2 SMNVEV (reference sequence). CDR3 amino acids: CASRARGGGTWPGELFF. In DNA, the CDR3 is TGTGCCAGCAGGGCCCGGGGCGGGGGTACTTGGCCCGGGGAGCTGTTTTTT.

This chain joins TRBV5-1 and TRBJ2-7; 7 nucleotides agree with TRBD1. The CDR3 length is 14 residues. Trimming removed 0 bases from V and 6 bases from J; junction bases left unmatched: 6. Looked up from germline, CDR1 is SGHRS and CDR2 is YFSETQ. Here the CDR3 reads CASSLEGARSEQYF. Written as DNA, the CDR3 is TGCGCCAGCAGCTTGGAGGGGGCGCGTTCCGAGCAGTACTTC.

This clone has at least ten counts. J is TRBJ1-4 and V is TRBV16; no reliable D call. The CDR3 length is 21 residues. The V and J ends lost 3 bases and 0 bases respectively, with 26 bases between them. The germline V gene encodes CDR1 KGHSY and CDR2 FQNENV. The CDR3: CASSHPEGASRPSATNEKLFF. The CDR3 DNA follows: TGTGCCAGCAGCCACCCCGAGGGTGCGTCCAGGCCCAGTGCAACTAATGAAAAACTGTTTTTT.

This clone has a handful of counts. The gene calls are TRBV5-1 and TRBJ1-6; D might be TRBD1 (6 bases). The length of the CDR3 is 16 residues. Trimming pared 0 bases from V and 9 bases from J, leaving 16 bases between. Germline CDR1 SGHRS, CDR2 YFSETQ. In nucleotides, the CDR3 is TGCGCCAGCAGCTTGGCCGGAGGGACGGACAGTTCACCCCTCCACTTT. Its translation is CASSLAGGTDSSPLHF.

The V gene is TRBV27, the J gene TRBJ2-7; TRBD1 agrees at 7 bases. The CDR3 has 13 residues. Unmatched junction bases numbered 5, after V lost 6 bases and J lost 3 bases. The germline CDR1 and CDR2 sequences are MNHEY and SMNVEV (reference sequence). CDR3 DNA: TGTGCCAGCAGCCCTCGACAGGGCTACGAGCAGTACTTC. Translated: CASSPRQGYEQYF.

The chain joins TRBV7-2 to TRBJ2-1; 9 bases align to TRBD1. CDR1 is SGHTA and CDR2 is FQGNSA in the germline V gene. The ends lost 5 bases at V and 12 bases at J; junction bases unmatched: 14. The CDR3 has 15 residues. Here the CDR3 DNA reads TGTGCCAGCAGCCCGGGACAGGGCGGGTCCATGGGGCAGTTCTTC. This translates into CASSPGQGGSMGQFF.

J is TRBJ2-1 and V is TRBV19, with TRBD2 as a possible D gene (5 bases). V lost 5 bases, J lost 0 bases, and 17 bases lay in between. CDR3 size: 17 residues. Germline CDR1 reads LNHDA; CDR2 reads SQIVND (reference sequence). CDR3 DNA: TGTGCCAGTAGTGACCCCACCGCTAGCCCCTCCTACAATGAGCAGTTCTTC. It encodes CASSDPTASPSYNEQFF.

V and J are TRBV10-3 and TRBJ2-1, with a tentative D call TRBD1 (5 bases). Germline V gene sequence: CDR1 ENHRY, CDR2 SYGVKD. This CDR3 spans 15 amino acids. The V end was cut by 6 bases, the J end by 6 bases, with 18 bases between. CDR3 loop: CAISLSGPRGNEQFF. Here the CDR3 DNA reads TGTGCCATCAGCTTATCAGGCCCTAGGGGCAATGAGCAGTTCTTC.

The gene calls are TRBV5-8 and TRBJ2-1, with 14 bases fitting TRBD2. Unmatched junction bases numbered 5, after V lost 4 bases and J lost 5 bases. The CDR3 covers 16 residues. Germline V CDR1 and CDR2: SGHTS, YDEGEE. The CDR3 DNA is TGTGCCAGCAGCACGGGACTAGCGGGAGCGGACAATGAGCAGTTCTTC. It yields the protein CASSTGLAGADNEQFF.

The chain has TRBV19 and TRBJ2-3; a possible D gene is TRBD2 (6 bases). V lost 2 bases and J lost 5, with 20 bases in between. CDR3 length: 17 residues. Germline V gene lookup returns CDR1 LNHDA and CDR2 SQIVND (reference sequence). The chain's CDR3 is CASSIRGTGGYGDTQYF. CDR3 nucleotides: TGTGCCAGTAGTATAAGGGGCACCGGAGGGTATGGAGATACGCAGTATTTT.

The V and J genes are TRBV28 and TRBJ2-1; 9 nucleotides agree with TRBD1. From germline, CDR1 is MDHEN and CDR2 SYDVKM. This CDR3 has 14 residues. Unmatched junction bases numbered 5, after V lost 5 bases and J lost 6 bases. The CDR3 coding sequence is TGTGCCAGCAGTATAAACAGGGGGCCCAATGAGCAGTTCTTC. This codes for CASSINRGPNEQFF.

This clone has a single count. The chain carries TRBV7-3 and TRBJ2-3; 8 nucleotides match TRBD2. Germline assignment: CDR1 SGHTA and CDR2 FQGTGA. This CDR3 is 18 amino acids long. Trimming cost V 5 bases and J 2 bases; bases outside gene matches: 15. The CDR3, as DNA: TGTGCCAGCAGCCTCCGCTCTTTGGGACTAGGAAACACAGATACGCAGTATTTT. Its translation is CASSLRSLGLGNTDTQYF.

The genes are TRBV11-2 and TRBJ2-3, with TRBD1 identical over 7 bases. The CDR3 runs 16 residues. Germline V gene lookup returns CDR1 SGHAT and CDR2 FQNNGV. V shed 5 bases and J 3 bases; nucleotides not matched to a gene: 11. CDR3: CASSRPGTARTDTQYF. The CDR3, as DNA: TGTGCCAGCAGCCGTCCCGGGACAGCGAGGACAGATACGCAGTATTTT.

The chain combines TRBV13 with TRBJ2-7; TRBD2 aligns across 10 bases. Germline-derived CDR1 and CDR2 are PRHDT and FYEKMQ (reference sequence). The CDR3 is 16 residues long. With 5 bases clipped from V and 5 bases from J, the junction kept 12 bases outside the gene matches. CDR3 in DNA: TGTGCCAGCAGCCCGACCGGAGCGGGAGGGCCAGACGAGCAGTACTTC. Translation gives CASSPTGAGGPDEQYF.